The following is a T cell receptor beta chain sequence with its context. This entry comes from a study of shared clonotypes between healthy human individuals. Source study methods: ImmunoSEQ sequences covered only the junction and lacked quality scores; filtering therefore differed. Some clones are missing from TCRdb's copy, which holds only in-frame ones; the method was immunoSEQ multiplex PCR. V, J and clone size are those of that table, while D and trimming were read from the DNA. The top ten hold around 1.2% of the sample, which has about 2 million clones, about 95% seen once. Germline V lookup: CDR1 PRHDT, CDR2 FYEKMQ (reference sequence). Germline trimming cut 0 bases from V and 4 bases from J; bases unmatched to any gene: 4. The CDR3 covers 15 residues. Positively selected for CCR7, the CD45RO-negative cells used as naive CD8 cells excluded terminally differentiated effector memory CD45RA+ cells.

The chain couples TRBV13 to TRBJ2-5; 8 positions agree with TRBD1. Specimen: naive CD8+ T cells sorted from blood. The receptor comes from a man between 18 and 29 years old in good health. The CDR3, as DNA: TGTGCCAGCAGCTTAGGGAGACAGGGGCCAGAGACCCAGTACTTC. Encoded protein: CASSLGRQGPETQYF. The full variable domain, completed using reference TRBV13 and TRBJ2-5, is AAGVIQSPRHLIKEKRETATLKCYPIPRHDTVYWYQQGPGQDPQFLISFYEKMQSDKGSIPDRFSAQQFSDYHSELNMSSLELGDSALYFCASSLGRQGPETQYFGPGTRLLVL.